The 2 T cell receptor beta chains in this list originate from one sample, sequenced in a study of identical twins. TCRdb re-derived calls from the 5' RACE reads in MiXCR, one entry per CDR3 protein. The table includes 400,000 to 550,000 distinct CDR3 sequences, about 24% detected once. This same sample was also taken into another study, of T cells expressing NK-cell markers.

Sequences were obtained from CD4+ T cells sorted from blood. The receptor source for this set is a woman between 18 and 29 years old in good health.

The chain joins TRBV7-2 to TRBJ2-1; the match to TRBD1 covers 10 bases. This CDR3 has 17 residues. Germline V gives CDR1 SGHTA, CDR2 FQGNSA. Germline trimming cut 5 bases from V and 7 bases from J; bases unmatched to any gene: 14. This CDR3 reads CASSPRATGTGVNEQFF. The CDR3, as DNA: TGTGCCAGCAGCCCTAGGGCCACCGGGACAGGGGTGAATGAGCAGTTCTTC.

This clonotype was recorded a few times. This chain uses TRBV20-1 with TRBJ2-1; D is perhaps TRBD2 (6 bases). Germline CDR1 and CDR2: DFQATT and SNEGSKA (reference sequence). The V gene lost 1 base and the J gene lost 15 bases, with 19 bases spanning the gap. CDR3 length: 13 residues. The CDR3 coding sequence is TGCAGTGCTAGAGCCCCCCTACCGGGAGTAAGGTTCTTC. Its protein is CSARAPLPGVRFF.